This passage covers 10 T cell receptor beta chains from one sample sequenced in a study of siplizumab effects on memory and regulatory T cells. Clones were read by immunoSEQ multiplex PCR, and TCRdb kept only the in-frame ones, dropping some. The top ten hold approximately 0.17% of the sample, which has approximately 100,000 clones, roughly 93% seen once. The specimen sequenced was non-Treg CD4+ T cells sorted from blood. The receptors derive from a human donor in good health.

The chain joins TRBV25-1 to TRBJ1-1; D is ambiguous. Germline V lookup: CDR1 MGHDK, CDR2 SYGVNS. V was cut by 3 bases and J by 10 bases, with 9 bases left in between. This CDR3 has 11 amino acids. The CDR3 nucleotides are TGTGCCAGCAGTGAGTCACAGAGAGCTTTCTTT. This translates into CASSESQRAFF.

The gene calls are TRBV9 and TRBJ2-7, with TRBD2 identical over 8 bases. Trimming removed 2 bases from V and 4 bases from J; junction bases left unmatched: 5. Germline loops: CDR1 SGDLS, CDR2 YYNGEE. The length of the CDR3 is 14 residues. The DNA of the CDR3 is TGTGCCAGCAGCGTCGGCGGGGGGACTTACGAGCAGTACTTC. This encodes CASSVGGGTYEQYF.

This clone appeared a single time. V gene TRBV18 combines with J gene TRBJ2-1; 7 bases map to TRBD2. The CDR3 is made up of 17 amino acids. Germline V CDR1 and CDR2: KGHSH, LQKENI. V lost 3 bases and J lost 4; bases outside the gene matches: 12. The CDR3 coding sequence is TGTGCCAGCTCACCCCGGGAGCGGGGCTTCGAATACAATGAGCAGTTCTTC. This codes for CASSPRERGFEYNEQFF.

The chain employs TRBV7-6 and TRBJ1-1; the D gene is possibly TRBD1 (6 bases). In germline, CDR1 is SGHVS, CDR2 FNYEAQ. The CDR3 loop spans 14 amino acids. The V and J ends lost 1 base and 4 bases respectively, with 10 bases between them. As DNA, the CDR3 is TGTGCCAGCAGCTTAGGGGGGCGCGGCACTGAAGCTTTCTTT. It is translated as CASSLGGRGTEAFF. The full variable domain, completed using reference TRBV7-6 and TRBJ1-1, is GAGVSQSPRYKVTKRGQDVALRCDPISGHVSLYWYRQALGQGPEFLTYFNYEAQQDKSGLPNDRFSAERPEGSISTLTIQRTEQRDSAMYRCASSLGGRGTEAFFGQGTRLTVV.

The chain is built from TRBV28 and TRBJ1-5; D not certain. Trimming stripped 6 bases from V and 3 bases from J, with 6 bases between. Per the germline V gene, CDR1 is MDHEN and CDR2 is SYDVKM. This CDR3 is built from 12 residues. The CDR3, as DNA: TGTGCCAGCAGGGGCGCCAATCAGCCCCAGCATTTT. Amino acid sequence: CASRGANQPQHF.

V and J are TRBV7-2 and TRBJ1-4; D is ambiguous. The CDR3 contains 14 residues. Germline CDR1 is SGHTA and CDR2 is FQGNSA. V was pared by 5 bases and J by 4 bases, with 11 bases between. CDR3 sequence (DNA): TGTGCCAGCAGCCCCCTCGGCGGTAATGAAAAACTGTTTTTT. The encoded protein is CASSPLGGNEKLFF.

J is TRBJ1-1 and V is TRBV18, with 7 bases fitting TRBD1. The junction had 3 bases not matched to a gene; V was cut back by 6 bases and J by 5 bases. CDR3 length equals 12 residues. CDR1 is KGHSH, CDR2 LQKENI, per germline. CDR3 in DNA: TGTGCCAGCTCCCAGGGGGGTACTGAAGCTTTCTTT. Protein product: CASSQGGTEAFF.

The V gene is TRBV2, the J gene TRBJ2-1; 11 bases match TRBD2. This CDR3 has 13 residues. Germline CDR1 is SNHLY and CDR2 is FYNNEI. V shed 9 bases, J shed 2 bases, and the junction held 0 bases outside the gene matches. The CDR3 loop is CASSGGAYNEQFF. In nucleotides, the CDR3 is TGTGCCAGTAGCGGGGGGGCCTACAATGAGCAGTTCTTC.

The chain combines TRBV7-9 with TRBJ2-3; 13 positions match TRBD2. Germline values: CDR1 SEHNR, CDR2 FQNEAQ (reference sequence). J lost 5 bases, V lost 5 bases, and 7 bases had no gene match. CDR3 size: 16 residues. As DNA, the CDR3 is TGTGCCAGCAGCGATCAACTAGCGGGGGGGCTAGATACGCAGTATTTT. This codes for CASSDQLAGGLDTQYF.

The chain combines TRBV7-2 with TRBJ2-5; TRBD2 aligns across 12 bases. The V segment lost 6 bases and the J segment 4 bases; nucleotides outside the gene matches: 9. Germline V gene data show CDR1 as SGHTA and CDR2 as FQGNSA. CDR3 length: 16 residues. The chain's CDR3 is CASSVSLAGGIETQYF. The CDR3 nucleotides are TGTGCCAGCAGTGTGTCCCTAGCGGGGGGGATAGAGACCCAGTACTTC.